Here is one T cell receptor (beta chain) with its context. Its antigen remains unidentified. Trimming at V came to 3 bases and at J to 6 bases, leaving 6 bases not matched to a gene. The CDR3 sequence is 16 residues long. The germline CDR1 and CDR2 sequences are SQVTM and ANQGSEA. The sample originates from a study of cytotoxic CD8 clonotypes in ibrutinib-treated CLL. In the study overall: Included were 11 to 12 relapsed/refractory and about 14 treatment-naive patients, of whom around 17 were IGHV unmutated. Broader study findings: Clonality measured at baseline exceeded age-matched healthy donors, tracking circulating CD8+ T-cell counts.

Method: immunoSEQ multiplex PCR; TCRdb's copy keeps in-frame clones and lacks some. This sample has some 290,000 clones, with about 80% found just once. The genes are TRBV29-1 and TRBJ2-2, with 14 nucleotides matching TRBD2. Sequences were derived from PBMCs, sampled before ibrutinib treatment. The clonotype comes from a human donor with chronic lymphocytic leukemia. The CDR3 loop reads CSVEGTSGRLSGELFF. CDR3 in DNA: TGCAGCGTTGAGGGGACTAGCGGGAGATTGTCCGGGGAGCTGTTTTTT.